These 2 T cell receptor beta chains originate from one sample sequenced in a study of cytomegalovirus exposure and HLA in healthy donors. The PCR was carried out with 60 Vbeta primers and 13 Jbeta primers. Some clones are missing from TCRdb's copy, which holds only in-frame ones; the method was immunoSEQ multiplex PCR. The table has more than 130,000 clones, about 80% seen once; the top ten hold approximately 5.1%. Material for sequencing was PBMCs. The origin of the receptors is a male donor in good health and CMV-seronegative.

The rearrangement links TRBV30 to TRBJ1-4, with D perhaps TRBD1 (6 bases). V was pared by 3 bases and J by 2 bases, with 13 bases between. Germline-derived CDR1 and CDR2 are GTSNPN and SVGIG (reference sequence). CDR3 length equals 15 residues. The DNA for the CDR3 is TGTGCCTGGAGGCCAGGGGTTTTCACTAATGAAAAACTGTTTTTT. Translated: CAWRPGVFTNEKLFF. Full variable domain (outside the CDR3, taken from reference TRBV30 and TRBJ1-4): SQTIHQWPATLVQPVGSPLSLECTVEGTSNPNLYWYRQAAGRGLQLLFYSVGIGQISSEVPQNLSASRPQDRQFILSSKKLLLSDSGFYLCAWRPGVFTNEKLFFGSGTQLSVL.

The chain couples TRBV7-2 to TRBJ1-1; D remains unclear. The germline V gene encodes CDR1 SGHTA and CDR2 FQGNSA. This CDR3 spans 12 amino acids. Trimming pared 3 bases from V and 2 bases from J, leaving 4 bases between. The CDR3: CASSFTNTEAFF. The CDR3 region has the DNA TGTGCCAGCAGCTTTACAAACACTGAAGCTTTCTTT.